A selection of T cell receptor beta chains follows, all from one sample in a study of blood T cell repertoires in COVID-19. Some clones are missing from TCRdb's copy, which holds only in-frame ones; the method was immunoSEQ multiplex PCR. The data contain about 160,000 clones, around 77% of them singletons. Material for sequencing was peripheral blood. Receptors were obtained from a man between 65 and 85 years old with acute or convalescent COVID-19. Both conserved end residues are part of each CDR3. A D gene is named only where the DNA matches it firmly. Size is stated for part of the rows, as once, few or many counts, or as a class when the clone is expanded.

>.|.|TRBJ2-7|TRBV14
TGTGCCAGCAGCCAAATCGTAGACTACGAGCAGTACTTC
CASSQIVDYEQYF
>.|.|TRBJ2-2|TRBV18
TGTGCCAGCTCACCGTTTCAGGGTGACACCGGGGAGCTGTTTTTT
CASSPFQGDTGELFF
>.|.|TRBJ2-3|TRBV5-8
TGTGCCAGCAGCAATGACAGGTCCCTCACAGATACGCAGTATTTT
CASSNDRSLTDTQYF
>many|.|TRBJ1-4|TRBV7-9
TGTGCCAGCAGCCCCGAAGGGTTTAGCGCGAATGAAAAACTGTTTTTT
CASSPEGFSANEKLFF
>.|TRBD1|TRBJ2-7|TRBV10-3
TGTGCCATCAGTGCGGGACAGGGGGTCGTCTACGAGCAGTACTTC
CAISAGQGVVYEQYF
>few|.|TRBJ2-2|TRBV19
TGTGCCAGTAGTATACAGGGGAACACCGGGGAGCTGTTTTTT
CASSIQGNTGELFF
>.|.|TRBJ2-1|TRBV3-1/TRBV3-2
TGTGCCAGCAGCATCACTAACTCGGAGCAGTTCTTC
CASSITNSEQFF
>.|TRBD1|TRBJ1-1|TRBV19
TGTGCCAGTAGTGTTCAGGGGGCACACACTGAAGCTTTCTTT
CASSVQGAHTEAFF
>.|.|TRBJ1-2|TRBV29-1
TGCAGCGTTCGTTCATTCCGCGATCCCCCGGACACCTTC
CSVRSFRDPPDTF
>.|.|TRBJ2-7|TRBV6-1
TGTGCCAGCAGTGAAGCCGGGGGATCCTACGAGCAGTACTTC
CASSEAGGSYEQYF
>once|TRBD2|TRBJ2-3|TRBV13
TGTGCCAGCAGCTTGAGCGGGAGGAGCACAGATACGCAGTATTTT
CASSLSGRSTDTQYF
>.|TRBD2|TRBJ2-7|TRBV10-3
TGTGCCATCATGCCCAGCGGGAGTGGTTACGAGCAGTACTTC
CAIMPSGSGYEQYF
>.|.|TRBJ2-7|TRBV30
TGTGCCTGCCGCACAGGGTTCTACGAGCAGTACTTC
CACRTGFYEQYF
>.|.|TRBJ1-6|TRBV2
TGTGCCAGCAGTGAAGCGGGGGCGTCTAATTCACCCCTCCACTTT
CASSEAGASNSPLHF
>.|.|TRBJ2-1|TRBV27
TGTGCCAGCAGTTTATCTTCGGGAGTTCCCTACAATGAGCAGTTCTTC
CASSLSSGVPYNEQFF
>.|TRBD2|TRBJ2-1|TRBV19
TGTGCCAGTATCAGGGGGACTAGCGGGAGAGTCGGCTCCTACAATGAGCAGTTCTTC
CASIRGTSGRVGSYNEQFF
>.|TRBD1|TRBJ1-3|TRBV27
TGTGCCAGCAGTCCCAACACACAGGGGCGGGGAAACACCATATATTTT
CASSPNTQGRGNTIYF
>few|TRBD2|TRBJ2-1|TRBV3-1/TRBV3-2
TGTGCCAGCAGCCTGACTAGCGGGGGACACAATGAGCAGTTCTTC
CASSLTSGGHNEQFF
>.|.|TRBJ2-2|TRBV2
TGTGCCACCGGGAACGGGGGGAACACCGGGGAGCTGTTTTTT
CATGNGGNTGELFF
>few|.|TRBJ2-7|TRBV4-3
TGCGCCAGCAGCCAAGAATCCTCGCGTTCCTACGAGCAGTACTTC
CASSQESSRSYEQYF
>.|TRBD1|TRBJ1-2|TRBV11-2
TGTGCCAGCAGCTTGGATACAGGGGTTTTCTATGGCTACACCTTC
CASSLDTGVFYGYTF
>.|TRBD2|TRBJ2-2|TRBV5-1
TGCGCCAGCAGCTTGGACGGGAGGGCAGGAACCGGGGAGCTGTTTTTT
CASSLDGRAGTGELFF
>.|TRBD1|TRBJ1-2|TRBV18
TGTGCCAGCTCATCCTTAGGGGGCGGCTACACCTTC
CASSSLGGGYTF
>many|TRBD1|TRBJ1-1|TRBV5-4
TGTGCCAGCAGCCCAGGGGGCCGGGGCACTGAAGCTTTCTTT
CASSPGGRGTEAFF
>many|TRBD1|TRBJ2-7|TRBV28
TGTGCCAGCAGATACCGAGCGGACAGGGGCTACGAGCAGTACTTC
CASRYRADRGYEQYF
>.|.|TRBJ2-2|TRBV5-1
TGCGCCAGCAGCTCAGACGGACTGAACACCGGGGAGCTGTTTTTT
CASSSDGLNTGELFF
>few|TRBD1|TRBJ2-7|TRBV6-5
TGTGCCAGCAGACAGGGGGCGTACGAGCAGTACTTC
CASRQGAYEQYF
>few|.|TRBJ2-5|TRBV7-3
TGTGCCAGCAGCTCCGTTAATCAGGAGACCCAGTACTTC
CASSSVNQETQYF
>.|.|TRBJ1-2|TRBV28
TGTGCCAGCGGAGAGGTTGATGGCTACACCTTC
CASGEVDGYTF
>once|TRBD1|TRBJ1-3|TRBV11-3
TGTGCCAGCAGCTCCGGACAGGGTGGAAACACCATATATTTT
CASSSGQGGNTIYF
>.|TRBD2|TRBJ2-7|TRBV4-1
TGCGCCAGCAGCCAAGATCCCGGACTAGGGTACGAGCAGTACTTC
CASSQDPGLGYEQYF
>.|.|TRBJ2-3|TRBV11-2
TGTGCCAGCACCCCCGTAGATACGCAGTATTTT
CASTPVDTQYF
>.|TRBD2|TRBJ2-1|TRBV11-3
TGTGCCAGCAGCTTACCGGCTAGCGGGAGCTCCTACAATGAGCAGTTCTTC
CASSLPASGSSYNEQFF
>.|.|TRBJ1-1|TRBV28
TGTGCCAGCAGTTCGTCCCAGGGTCGCACGGAGTTT
CASSSSQGRTEF
>.|TRBD2|TRBJ2-3|TRBV15
TGTGCCACCAGCAGGGGGACTAGCGGGGGAACCTTCACAGATACGCAGTATTTT
CATSRGTSGGTFTDTQYF
>.|.|TRBJ1-2|TRBV28
TGTGCCAGCAGTTCAGCAGGATTGCTCGACGGCTACACCTTC
CASSSAGLLDGYTF
>once|.|TRBJ2-2|TRBV5-1
TGCGCCAGCAGCAGGGGACACACGAACACCGGGGAGCTGTTTTTT
CASSRGHTNTGELFF